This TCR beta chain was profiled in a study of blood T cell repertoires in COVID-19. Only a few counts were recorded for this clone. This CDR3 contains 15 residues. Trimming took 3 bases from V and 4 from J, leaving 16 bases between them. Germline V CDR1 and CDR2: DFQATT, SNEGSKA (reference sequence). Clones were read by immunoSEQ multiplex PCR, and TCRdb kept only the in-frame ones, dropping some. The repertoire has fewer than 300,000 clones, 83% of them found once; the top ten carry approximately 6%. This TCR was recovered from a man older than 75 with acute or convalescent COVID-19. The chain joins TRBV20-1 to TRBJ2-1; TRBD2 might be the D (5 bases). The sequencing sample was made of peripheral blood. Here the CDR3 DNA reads TGCAGTGCTAGTTTGTTCCTAGCTGGGTACAATGAGCAGTTCTTC. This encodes CSASLFLAGYNEQFF.